A single T cell receptor beta chain is shown here with its context. Its antigen is undetermined. The data are from a study of CXCR3-negative and CXCR3-positive naive CD8 T cells. Overall study findings and caveats: The study found that naive CXCR3-negative and CXCR3-positive cells shared TRBV-TRBJ usage, while memory cells differed.

cDNA libraries for TRB were generated by 5' RACE incorporating UMI labels. With the 5' RACE reads reprocessed, TCRdb shows one record per CDR3 protein and no DNA. The listing records under 75,000 distinct CDR3 sequences. CD45RO-CCR7+CD27+CD95- was the phenotype of naive CD8+ T cells. CDR3 length: 14 amino acids. Germline CDR1 is DFQATT and CDR2 is SNEGSKA (reference sequence). This chain uses TRBV20-1 with TRBJ1-4; TCRdb calls TRBD1, which cannot be checked without DNA. Sequenced material: naive CXCR3- CD8+ T cells from blood. Indicated subset: CD45RO-CCR7+CD27+CD95- naive CD8+ T cells lacking CXCR3 (TNR3-). The sequence derives from a human donor in good health. Some clones in this sample may be carry-over from other donors' samples. This CDR3 is CSARGQGTNEELFF.